Shown below are 16 T cell receptor beta chains from a single sample sequenced in a study of breast tumors, draining lymph nodes, adjacent tissues. MiXCR was run by TCRdb on the multiplex PCR reads, yielding one entry per CDR3 protein. The sample includes 130,000 or so distinct CDR3 sequences, approximately 30% seen only once; the top ten take around 2.3%. Breast cancer patients provided tissue from their axillary draining lymph nodes. Sequences were obtained from axillary lymph node tissue. The receptors derive from a female donor with breast cancer. Some clones in this sample may be carry-over from other donors' samples.

Worth noting for this clonotype: An end of the junction does not agree with germline; a read error may underlie this. V and J are TRBV5-6 and TRBJ1-3; D gene uncertain. Germline V gives CDR1 SGHDT, CDR2 YYEEEE. The CDR3 length is 14 residues. The chain's CDR3 is CASSSGFPGNTIYF. CDR3 nucleotide sequence: TGCGCCAGCAGCTCCGGTTTCCCTGGAAACACCATATATTTT.

Worth noting for this clonotype: A much larger clone differs from this one at a single base, so this may be a read error. The rearrangement joins TRBV10-1 to TRBJ2-5; D is unclear. Germline assignment: CDR1 WNHNN and CDR2 SYGVQD (reference sequence). Trimming pared 3 bases from V and 7 bases from J, leaving 12 bases between. The CDR3 consists of 13 residues. The CDR3 is CASSDSQTGTQYF. DNA for the CDR3: TGCGCCAGCAGTGACAGCCAAACGGGGACCCAGTACTTC.

This clonotype has just a few counts. The chain uses TRBV6-2 or TRBV6-3 and TRBJ2-2; 11 bases are a match to TRBD2. Germline lookup yields CDR1 MNHEY and CDR2 SVGEGT. The junction had 19 bases not matched to a gene; V was cut back by 8 bases and J by 5 bases. The CDR3 is 19 residues long. In nucleotides, the CDR3 is TGTGCCAGCCGCACCCCCCGGCTAGCGGGGGGCCGGAGGACCGGGGAGCTGTTTTTT. It encodes CASRTPRLAGGRRTGELFF.

This clonotype occurred many times. V and J are TRBV24-1 and TRBJ1-2, with 10 bases that match TRBD1. The V and J ends lost 1 base and 2 bases, in that order; junction bases with no gene match: 6. Germline CDR1 and CDR2: KGHDR and SFDVKD. The CDR3 has 17 amino acids. The CDR3 DNA reads as TGTGCCACCAGTGATTTTGCTCCGGGACAGGGGAACTATGGCTACACCTTC. Its translation is CATSDFAPGQGNYGYTF.

This clonotype was seen many times. The V call is TRBV10-2, the J call TRBJ2-2; 10 bases fit TRBD2. Looked up from germline, CDR1 is WSHSY and CDR2 is SAAADI. The CDR3 length is 15 residues. After removal of 6 bases from V and 2 bases from J, the junction contained 3 bases not matched to a gene. This CDR3 is CASRVAGGNTGELFF. The CDR3 nucleotides are TGCGCCAGCAGGGTAGCGGGGGGTAACACCGGGGAGCTGTTTTTT.

This clonotype came up many times. V usage is TRBV10-3 and J usage is TRBJ2-2; D is perhaps TRBD1 (5 bases). V was trimmed by 6 bases and J by 6 bases, leaving 17 bases between them. Germline CDR1 and CDR2: ENHRY and SYGVKD. The length of the CDR3 is 15 residues. CDR3 nucleotide sequence: TGTGCCATCAGCGGTGGGGCTTCGTCGGCCGGGGAGCTGTTTTTT. It specifies CAISGGASSAGELFF.

This clonotype was seen ten or more times. The junction and the germline gene differ at one end; a read error may be behind it. This rearrangement joins TRBV5-1 to TRBJ2-2, with unresolved D. The germline CDR1 and CDR2 sequences are SGHRS and YFSETQ. The CDR3 totals 14 residues. In nucleotides, the CDR3 is TGCGTCAGCAGCTTGAACCAGGACACCGGGGAGCTGTTTTTT. Amino acid sequence: CVSSLNQDTGELFF.

The chain recombines TRBV18 with TRBJ2-3; 10 nucleotides align to TRBD2. The CDR3 consists of 16 residues. V lost 2 bases to trimming and J lost 6 bases; unmatched junction nucleotides: 8. CDR1 is KGHSH, CDR2 LQKENI, per germline. CDR3 nucleotide sequence: TGTGCCAGCTCACCAGACTTAGCGGGGGGCCGGGATACGCAGTATTTT. It encodes CASSPDLAGGRDTQYF.

This clonotype came up a few times. The V call is TRBV18, the J call TRBJ2-4; no definite D call. The CDR3 totals 15 residues. Trimming pared 3 bases from V and 9 bases from J, leaving 18 bases between. Germline CDR1 reads KGHSH; CDR2 reads LQKENI. The CDR3 protein is CASSPTGSWRTIQYF. The CDR3 DNA sequence: TGTGCCAGCTCACCCACCGGGTCCTGGAGAACCATTCAGTACTTC. Complete variable domain (other parts from reference TRBV18 and TRBJ2-4): NAGVMQNPRHLVRRRGQEARLRCSPMKGHSHVYWYRQLPEEGLKFMVYLQKENIIDESGMPKERFSAEFPKEGPSILRIQQVVRGDSAAYFCASSPTGSWRTIQYFGAGTRLSVL.

This clonotype was seen just once. The chain joins TRBV25-1 to TRBJ1-1; D gene unclear. Deletions cut 4 bases from V and 8 bases from J, with 14 bases between. Germline V gives CDR1 MGHDK, CDR2 SYGVNS. This CDR3 comprises 13 residues. The CDR3 protein is CASSGPRRREAFF. DNA for the CDR3: TGTGCCAGCAGTGGCCCCCGCCGGCGGGAAGCTTTCTTT.

This clonotype was recorded at least ten times. This sequence joins TRBV7-2 and TRBJ1-2, with a tentative D call TRBD1 (5 bases). Per germline, CDR1 SGHTA and CDR2 FQGNSA. The CDR3 has 13 residues. The V gene lost 3 bases and the J gene lost 4 bases, with 9 bases spanning the gap. DNA for the CDR3: TGTGCCAGCAGCTTCCCGGGGACCTATGGCTACACCTTC. It yields the protein CASSFPGTYGYTF.

This clonotype was detected many times. This may come from a read error, since a much larger clone is one base off. Given the absence of the conserved phenylalanine or tryptophan at the CDR3 end, a read error is likely. The chain is built from TRBV9 and TRBJ2-1; no clear D gene. The CDR3 spans 13 residues. Between the trimmed V and J ends, which lost 0 bases and 8 bases, there was a span of 9 bases. The germline V gene has CDR1 SGDLS and CDR2 YYNGEE. The CDR3 spells CASSVGVRDEQFS. CDR3 bases: TGTGCCAGCAGCGTAGGAGTTCGGGATGAGCAGTTCTCC.

This clonotype has at least ten counts. The chain joins TRBV6-2 or TRBV6-3 to TRBJ1-2, with D maybe TRBD1 (6 bases). Germline assignment: CDR1 MNHEY and CDR2 SVGEGT. V lost 5 bases and J lost 4, with 14 bases in between. The length of the CDR3 is 14 residues. As DNA, the CDR3 is TGTGCCAGCAGTCATCAACAGGGAACCTATGGCTACACCTTC. Translation: CASSHQQGTYGYTF.

This clonotype appeared many times. The chain uses TRBV3-1 and TRBJ1-2; the D is unclear. The CDR3 sequence is 12 residues long. Per the germline V gene, CDR1 is LGHDT and CDR2 is YNNKEL (reference sequence). Deletions cut 7 bases from V and 8 bases from J, with 14 bases between. CDR3 sequence: CASNLSRTGYTF. The CDR3 DNA follows: TGTGCCAGCAACCTCTCCCGTACAGGCTACACCTTC.

Many counts were recorded for this clonotype. This chain uses TRBV30 with TRBJ2-2; D is undetermined. Germline loops: CDR1 GTSNPN, CDR2 SVGIG (reference sequence). Trimming left V 0 bases short and J 7 bases short, with 9 bases between. The CDR3 covers 13 residues. The DNA for the CDR3 is TGTGCCTGGAGTGTTGCTGGCGGCGGGGAGCTGTTTTTT. It encodes CAWSVAGGGELFF.

This clonotype was detected ten times or more. The chain combines TRBV5-1 with TRBJ2-3; 10 positions match TRBD2. The V and J ends lost 7 bases and 3 bases, in that order; junction bases with no gene match: 8. CDR1 is SGHRS, CDR2 YFSETQ, per germline. This CDR3 contains 15 residues. The CDR3 DNA reads TGCGCCAGCCTCACGGGGACTAGCGTAACAGATACGCAGTATTTT. It yields the protein CASLTGTSVTDTQYF.